This entry describes one T cell receptor (beta chain). Only in-frame clones appear in the TCRdb table, and some are missing; sequencing was by immunoSEQ multiplex PCR. The table records about 150,000 clones, approximately 92% of them present only once. Trimming shortened V by 2 bases and J by 1 base, and 15 bases separated the two germline ends. The CDR3 sequence is 17 residues long. Germline CDR1 and CDR2: MNHEY and SMNVEV (reference sequence). These data belong to a study of control samples from healthy donors and cancer patients. The chain carries TRBV27 and TRBJ1-5; D might be TRBD1 (6 bases). Sequencing was done on a sample of blood. This TCR was recovered from a middle-aged woman in good health. The CDR3 DNA follows: TGTGCCAGCAGTTTAATGGGTGCGGGGGCGAGCAATCAGCCCCAGCATTTT. It encodes CASSLMGAGASNQPQHF.